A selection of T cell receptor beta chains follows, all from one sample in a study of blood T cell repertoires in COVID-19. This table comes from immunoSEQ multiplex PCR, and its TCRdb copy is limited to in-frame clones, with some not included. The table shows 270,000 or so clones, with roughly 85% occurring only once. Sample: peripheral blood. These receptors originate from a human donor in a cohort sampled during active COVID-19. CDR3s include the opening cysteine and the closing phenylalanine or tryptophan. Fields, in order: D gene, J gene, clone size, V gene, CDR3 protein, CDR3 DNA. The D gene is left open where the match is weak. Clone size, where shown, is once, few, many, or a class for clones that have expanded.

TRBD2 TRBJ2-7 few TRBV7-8 CASSLVRLARAYEQYF TGTGCCAGCAGCTTAGTGAGACTAGCGCGGGCCTACGAGCAGTACTTC
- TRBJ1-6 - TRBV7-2 CASSSRRNSPLHF TGTGCCAGCAGCTCTCGCAGAAATTCACCCCTCCACTTT
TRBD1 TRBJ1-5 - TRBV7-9 CASSGTGGNQPQHF TGTGCCAGCAGTGGGACAGGGGGCAATCAGCCCCAGCATTTT
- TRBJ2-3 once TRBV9 CASSVETSTDTQYF TGTGCCAGCAGCGTAGAAACTAGCACAGATACGCAGTATTTT
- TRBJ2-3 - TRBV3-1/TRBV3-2 CASSQVYSTDTQYF TGTGCCAGCAGCCAAGTTTACTCCACAGATACGCAGTATTTT
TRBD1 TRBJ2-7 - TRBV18 CASSLDRVGEQYF TGTGCCAGCTCCCTGGACAGGGTCGGAGAGCAGTACTTC
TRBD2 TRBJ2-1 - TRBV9 CASSVAGGPVDEQFF TGTGCCAGCAGCGTAGCGGGAGGGCCGGTGGATGAGCAGTTCTTC
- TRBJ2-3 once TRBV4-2 CASSQPVRGDSNTQYF TGTGCCAGCAGCCAACCTGTCAGAGGGGACTCGAATACGCAGTATTTT
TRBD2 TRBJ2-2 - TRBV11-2 CASSLMLAGAGELFF TGTGCCAGCAGCTTAATGCTAGCGGGAGCCGGGGAGCTGTTTTTT
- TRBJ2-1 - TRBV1 CTSSPRASGRSGRQFF TGCACCAGCAGCCCCCGGGCTAGCGGGAGATCGGGTCGGCAGTTCTTC
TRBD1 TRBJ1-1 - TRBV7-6 CASSPDRVSNTEAFF TGTGCCAGCAGCCCCGACAGGGTCTCGAACACTGAAGCTTTCTTT
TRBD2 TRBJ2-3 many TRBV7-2 CASSLGLAGGPADTQYF TGTGCCAGCAGCTTAGGACTGGCGGGAGGGCCCGCAGATACGCAGTATTTT
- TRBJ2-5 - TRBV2 CASRPTSTGLGKTQYF TGTGCCAGCAGGCCTACTAGTACAGGGCTCGGAAAGACCCAGTACTTC
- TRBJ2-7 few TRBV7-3 CASSLQPSASYEQYF TGTGCCAGCAGCTTACAACCGAGCGCCTCCTACGAGCAGTACTTC
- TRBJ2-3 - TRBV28 CASKLAGFGITDTQYF TGTGCCAGCAAACTAGCCGGTTTTGGAATCACAGATACGCAGTATTTT
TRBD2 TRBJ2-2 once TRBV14 CASSLGSGAYTGELFF TGTGCCAGCAGCCTTGGTAGCGGGGCCTACACCGGGGAGCTGTTTTTT
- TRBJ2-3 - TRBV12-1 CASSFQDPWETPDTQYF TGTGCCAGCAGCTTTCAGGATCCTTGGGAGACCCCAGATACGCAGTATTTT
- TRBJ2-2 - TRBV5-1 CASSALQGNTGELFF TGCGCCAGCAGCGCATTACAGGGCAACACCGGGGAGCTGTTTTTT
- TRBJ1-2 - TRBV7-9 CASSLANSYGYTF TGTGCCAGCAGCTTAGCGAACAGCTATGGCTACACCTTC
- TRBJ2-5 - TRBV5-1 CASSLGPGEETQYF TGCGCCAGCAGCTTGGGACCGGGGGAGGAGACCCAGTACTTC
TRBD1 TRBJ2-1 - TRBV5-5 CASRRSPGTGGGDNEQFF TGTGCCAGCAGACGAAGTCCCGGGACAGGGGGCGGAGACAATGAGCAGTTCTTC
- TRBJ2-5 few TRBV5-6 CASSLDSSQETQYF TGTGCCAGCAGTTTGGACAGCAGCCAAGAGACCCAGTACTTC
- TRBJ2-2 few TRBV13 CASSLGSMEGSAGELFF TGTGCCAGCAGCTTAGGCAGTATGGAGGGGTCGGCCGGGGAGCTGTTTTTT
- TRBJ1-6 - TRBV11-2 CASSLSDTGHSPLHF TGTGCCAGCAGCTTATCGGATACAGGGCACTCACCCCTCCACTTT
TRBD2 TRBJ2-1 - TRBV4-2 CASTQGRVNSGGSVFF TGTGCCAGCACCCAAGGTCGGGTGAATAGTGGCGGGAGTGTCTTCTTC
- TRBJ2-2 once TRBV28 CASKGPGSVGELFF TGTGCCAGCAAAGGACCGGGATCGGTCGGGGAGCTGTTTTTT
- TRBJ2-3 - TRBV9 CASAGTNSFGTDTQYF TGTGCCAGCGCCGGGACAAACTCCTTCGGCACAGATACGCAGTATTTT
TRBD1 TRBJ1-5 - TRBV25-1 CASSEETDRGAYQPQHF TGTGCCAGCAGTGAGGAGACAGACAGGGGCGCATATCAGCCCCAGCATTTT
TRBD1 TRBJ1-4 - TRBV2 CASTRTGRNEKLFF TGTGCCAGCACCAGGACAGGGAGGAATGAAAAACTGTTTTTT
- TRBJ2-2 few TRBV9 CASRPGQNTGELFF TGTGCCAGCAGGCCCGGACAGAACACCGGGGAGCTGTTTTTT
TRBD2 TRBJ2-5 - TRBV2 CASKVAGGLGGETQYF TGTGCCAGCAAGGTAGCGGGAGGTTTGGGAGGAGAGACCCAGTACTTC
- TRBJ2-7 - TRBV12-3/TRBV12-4 CASSLLQGYEQYF TGTGCCAGCAGTTTATTGCAGGGCTACGAGCAGTACTTC
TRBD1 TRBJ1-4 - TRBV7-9 CASSPRPGQGLFF TGTGCCAGCAGCCCGAGGCCGGGACAGGGGCTGTTTTTT
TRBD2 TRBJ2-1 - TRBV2 CASSEIRGTTNEQFF TGTGCCAGCAGTGAAATCCGGGGGACTACAAATGAGCAGTTCTTC
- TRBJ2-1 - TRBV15 CATSRDSRFHEQFF TGTGCCACCAGCAGAGATAGTAGATTCCATGAGCAGTTCTTC
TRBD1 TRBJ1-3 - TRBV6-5 CASSYGGQGGNTIYF TGTGCCAGCAGTTACGGGGGACAGGGAGGAAACACCATATATTTT
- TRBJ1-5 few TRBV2 CATSRDNLNQPQHF TGTGCCACCTCCCGGGACAACCTCAATCAGCCCCAGCATTTT
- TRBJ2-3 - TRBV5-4 CASSLPPLRASTDTQYF TGTGCCAGCAGCTTGCCACCACTTCGTGCTAGCACAGATACGCAGTATTTT
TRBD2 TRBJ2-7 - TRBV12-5 CASGRAGNPPAEQYF TGTGCTAGTGGCCGAGCGGGAAACCCGCCGGCCGAGCAGTACTTC
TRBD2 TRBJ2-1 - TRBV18 CASSPTTSGYNEQFF TGTGCCAGCTCACCGACGACTAGCGGCTACAATGAGCAGTTCTTC
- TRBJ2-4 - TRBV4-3 CASSRLTGTRKNIQYF TGCGCCAGCAGCCGCCTAACCGGGACTCGGAAAAACATTCAGTACTTC
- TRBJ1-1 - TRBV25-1 CASSAPTRDTEAFF TGTGCCAGCAGTGCCCCTACACGGGACACTGAAGCTTTCTTT
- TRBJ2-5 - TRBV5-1 CASSLFGGSQETQYF TGCGCCAGCAGCTTGTTTGGGGGGTCACAAGAGACCCAGTACTTC
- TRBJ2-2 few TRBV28 CASSSFTGELFF TGTGCCAGCAGTTCCTTCACCGGGGAGCTGTTTTTT
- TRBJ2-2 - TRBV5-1 CASSLEPGELFF TGCGCCAGCAGCTTGGAGCCCGGGGAGCTGTTTTTT
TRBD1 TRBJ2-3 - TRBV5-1 CASSPRTGTDTQYF TGCGCCAGCAGCCCTAGGACAGGGACAGATACGCAGTATTTT
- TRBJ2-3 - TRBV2 CASSEVMTDTQYF TGTGCCAGCAGTGAAGTTATGACAGATACGCAGTATTTT
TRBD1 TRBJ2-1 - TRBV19 CASSPGKGGYLGYNEQFF TGTGCCAGTAGCCCGGGAAAAGGGGGCTACCTAGGTTACAATGAGCAGTTCTTC
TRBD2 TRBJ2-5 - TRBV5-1 CASSSQAGVTETQYF TGCGCCAGCAGCTCTCAGGCGGGAGTAACTGAGACCCAGTACTTC
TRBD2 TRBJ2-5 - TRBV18 CASSQGTSGSETQYF TGTGCCAGCTCCCAGGGGACTAGCGGGAGTGAGACCCAGTACTTC
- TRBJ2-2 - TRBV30 CAWSEILQGFTGELFF TGTGCCTGGAGTGAAATACTACAGGGTTTCACCGGGGAGCTGTTTTTT
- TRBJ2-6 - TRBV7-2 CASSPPWGLLGGANVLTF TGTGCCAGCAGCCCCCCCTGGGGCCTTCTTGGTGGGGCCAACGTCCTGACTTTC
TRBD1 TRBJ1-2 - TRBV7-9 CASSLNQGAGYTF TGTGCCAGCAGCTTAAATCAGGGGGCGGGCTACACCTTC
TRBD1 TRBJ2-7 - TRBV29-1 CSVGTGYEQYF TGCAGCGTCGGGACAGGGTACGAGCAGTACTTC
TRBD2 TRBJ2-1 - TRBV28 CASSLSSGKDNEQFF TGTGCCAGCAGTTTATCTAGCGGGAAAGACAATGAGCAGTTCTTC
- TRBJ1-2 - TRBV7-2 CASSRRQMNYGYTF TGTGCCAGCAGCCGGAGGCAGATGAACTATGGCTACACCTTC